The 13 T cell receptor beta chains below all came from one sample that was sequenced in a study of CD8+CD57+ T cells in acquired aplastic anemia. Profiles of TCR beta VDJ and CDR3 were generated from a genomic DNA template. TCRdb re-analysed the reads in MiXCR, keeping a single row per CDR3 protein. The sample carries hundreds of thousands of distinct CDR3 sequences, about 56% recorded once. The sequencing sample was made of sorted CD4+, CD8+, or CD8+CD57+ T cells (not recorded which) from PBMCs. All receptors come from a human donor with severe aplastic anemia or a healthy control (not recorded which).

This clonotype has ten or more counts. As the CDR3 is not closed by the conserved phenylalanine or tryptophan, this likely results from a read error. This chain connects TRBV9 to TRBJ1-6, with no clear D. The germline CDR1 and CDR2 sequences are SGDLS and YYNGEE. Trimming shortened V by 7 bases and J by 8 bases, and 19 bases separated the two germline ends. This CDR3 comprises 15 residues. CDR3 DNA sequence: TGTGCCAGCGACCCTTCAACGGGAAGGGATTCACCCCTCCACCTT. Translation: CASDPSTGRDSPLHL.

The rearrangement links TRBV10-1 to TRBJ2-7; unclear D gene. This CDR3 contains 16 residues. Germline lookup yields CDR1 WNHNN and CDR2 SYGVQD (reference sequence). V was cut by 3 bases and J by 5 bases, with 20 bases left in between. DNA of the CDR3: TGCGCCAGCAGTGATTGGGTGGGAAAAGGTTCCCACGAGCAGTACTTC. Encoded protein: CASSDWVGKGSHEQYF.

This rearrangement joins TRBV19 to TRBJ2-1; perhaps TRBD2 as D (7 bases). The CDR3 runs 14 residues. Germline loops: CDR1 LNHDA, CDR2 SQIVND (reference sequence). Trimming left V 5 bases short and J 7 bases short, with 15 bases between. As DNA, the CDR3 is TGTGCCAGTAGTCGGGGGGCCCTTACAAATGAGCAGTTCTTC. Translated, it gives CASSRGALTNEQFF.

The DNA of the CDR3 is TGCAGTGCTAGAGGAGGGGGGGGCAATTCACCCCTCCACTTT. Amino acids: CSARGGGGNSPLHF. The chain employs TRBV20-1 and TRBJ1-6; maybe TRBD1 (6 bases). Germline V gene lookup returns CDR1 DFQATT and CDR2 SNEGSKA (reference sequence). The V end lost 1 base, the J end lost 7 bases, and 11 bases lay between the germline ends. This CDR3 region has 14 residues.

A word on this clonotype: The junction shows a germline mismatch at one end, possibly a read error. The V call is TRBV7-9, the J call TRBJ2-2, with 11 positions matching TRBD2. CDR3 length equals 16 residues. Per germline, CDR1 SEHNR and CDR2 FQNEAQ (reference sequence). Written as DNA, the CDR3 is TGTGCCAGCAGCGTAGCGGGACTAGCGGTTACCGGGGAGCTGTTTTTT. Translation gives CASSVAGLAVTGELFF.

A note on this clonotype: A much larger clone differs from this one at a single base, so this may be a read error. J is TRBJ2-7 and V is TRBV12-3 or TRBV12-4; TRBD1 agrees at 8 bases. The CDR3 is 14 residues long. The CDR3 bases are TGTGTCAGCAGTCTCCGGGACAGGTTCCACGAGCAGTACTTC. This codes for CVSSLRDRFHEQYF.

At least ten counts were recorded for this clonotype. For the CDR3, the DNA is TGTGCCAGCAGCTTAGATCCAGGAGGGTACGGCTACACCTTC. It codes for CASSLDPGGYGYTF. J is TRBJ1-2 and V is TRBV7-9, with unresolved D. Germline-derived CDR1 and CDR2 are SEHNR and FQNEAQ (reference sequence). This CDR3 contains 14 residues. V dropped 1 base and J dropped 8 bases, with 14 bases sitting between them.

This chain joins TRBV20-1 and TRBJ1-1, with unresolved D. Trimming shortened V by 3 bases and J by 3 bases, and 5 bases separated the two germline ends. The CDR3 is made up of 11 amino acids. The germline CDR1 and CDR2 sequences are DFQATT and SNEGSKA (reference sequence). CDR3 region: CSARDHTEAFF. In DNA form, the CDR3 reads TGCAGTGCTAGGGATCACACTGAAGCTTTCTTT.

CDR3 bases: TGCGCCAGCAGTGTAGGGGCGCAAGGGGAAGCTTTCTTT. It specifies CASSVGAQGEAFF. The chain couples TRBV10-2 to TRBJ1-1; possible D gene TRBD1, 5 bases. Germline CDR1 and CDR2: WSHSY and SAAADI. With 4 bases removed from V and 8 bases from J, the gap between germline ends came to 14 bases. The CDR3 is 13 amino acids.

The chain recombines TRBV9 with TRBJ2-5, with 9 bases matching TRBD1. The CDR3 is 16 amino acids. Losses at the gene ends were 2 bases for V and 5 bases for J; bases not matched to a gene: 10. Germline V gene data show CDR1 as SGDLS and CDR2 as YYNGEE. CDR3 sequence reads: CASSVAGQGLGETQYF. As DNA, the CDR3 is TGTGCCAGCAGCGTTGCCGGACAGGGGTTGGGCGAGACCCAGTACTTC.

The rearrangement uses TRBV25-1 and TRBJ2-7; 8 positions match TRBD2. The J segment lost 4 bases and the V segment lost 8 bases, leaving 16 bases of the junction unmatched. The CDR3 contains 16 residues. CDR1 MGHDK and CDR2 SYGVNS come from the germline V gene. CDR3 nucleotide sequence: TGTGCCAGCTCCAAAGCTGGACTAGCTCGATCGTACGAGCAGTACTTC. This translates into CASSKAGLARSYEQYF.

This clonotype occurred many times. The rearrangement joins TRBV20-1 to TRBJ1-4, with a tentative D call TRBD1 (5 bases). CDR3 length: 14 amino acids. V was pared by 6 bases and J by 5 bases, with 16 bases between. Germline assignment: CDR1 DFQATT and CDR2 SNEGSKA (reference sequence). The CDR3 nucleotides read TGCAGTGCCGGTAGGGACGCCAGGAATGAAAAACTGTTTTTT. This translates into CSAGRDARNEKLFF.

This rearrangement joins TRBV6-6 to TRBJ1-2, with D tentatively TRBD1 (6 bases). Between the trimmed V and J ends, which lost 11 bases and 6 bases, there was a span of 19 bases. The CDR3 runs to 13 residues. Germline CDR1 and CDR2: MNHNY and SVGAGI (reference sequence). CDR3 protein: CASLAWRGDGYTF. Here the CDR3 DNA reads TGTGCCTCCTTAGCATGGAGGGGGGATGGCTACACCTTC.